Following are 11 T cell receptor beta chains from one sample sequenced in a study of blood T cell repertoires in COVID-19. Sequencing used immunoSEQ multiplex PCR; TCRdb keeps in-frame clones, though not all of them. Among some 320,000 clones, over 85% were seen once, and the ten largest hold around 2.5%. Material: PBMCs or T cells enriched from blood (not recorded which). These receptors came from a man between 60 and 70 years old who had recovered from COVID-19.

This chain connects TRBV6-5 to TRBJ1-6; 7 bases are a match to TRBD1. CDR3 length equals 15 residues. V shed 5 bases and J 6 bases; nucleotides not matched to a gene: 7. Germline CDR1 reads MNHEY; CDR2 reads SVGAGI. CDR3 coding DNA: TGTGCCAGCAGTACCGGGACAGTTTTTAATTCACCCCTCCACTTT. It specifies CASSTGTVFNSPLHF.

V gene TRBV7-9 combines with J gene TRBJ1-1, with D perhaps TRBD1 (5 bases). Germline-derived CDR1 and CDR2 are SEHNR and FQNEAQ (reference sequence). V shed 5 bases and J shed 5 bases, with 21 bases lying between them. The CDR3 runs 16 residues. The CDR3: CASSPRGGGTGTEAFF. The CDR3, as DNA: TGTGCCAGCAGCCCCCGAGGCGGGGGAACGGGGACTGAAGCTTTCTTT.

The chain recombines TRBV4-2 with TRBJ2-1; TRBD2 matches at 7 bases. The ends lost 4 bases at V and 4 bases at J; junction bases unmatched: 10. The CDR3 consists of 16 residues. In germline, CDR1 is LGHNA, CDR2 YNFKEQ. The CDR3 sequence is CASSPIGEGSYNEQFF. The DNA for the CDR3 is TGTGCCAGCAGCCCCATAGGGGAGGGCAGTTACAATGAGCAGTTCTTC.

The V gene is TRBV11-1, the J gene TRBJ2-3; 8 positions agree with TRBD1. The junction had 7 bases not matched to a gene; V was cut back by 5 bases and J by 3 bases. This CDR3 has 15 amino acids. Germline lookup yields CDR1 SGHAT and CDR2 FQDESV (reference sequence). The CDR3 spells CASSPSGDRTDTQYF. The DNA for the CDR3 is TGTGCCAGCAGCCCCTCCGGGGACAGGACAGATACGCAGTATTTT.

The chain uses TRBV29-1 and TRBJ1-2; D is undetermined. Deletions cut 2 bases from V and 6 bases from J, with 13 bases between. This CDR3 comprises 13 residues. Germline V gene data show CDR1 as SQVTM and CDR2 as ANQGSEA. The CDR3 bases are TGCAGCGTTGAACCGAGTGGGCCAGATGGCTACACCTTC. Its translation: CSVEPSGPDGYTF.

The CDR3 coding sequence is TGCAGTGCTAGTGCCCTGGCCATTGTCCCTTACAATGAGCAGTTCTTC. Amino acid sequence: CSASALAIVPYNEQFF. The chain couples TRBV20-1 to TRBJ2-1; D unclear. The CDR3 is made up of 16 amino acids. Germline V CDR1 and CDR2: DFQATT, SNEGSKA (reference sequence). V lost 3 bases to trimming and J lost 4 bases, with 19 bases between them.

This chain links TRBV5-1 with TRBJ1-1; 9 bases are a match to TRBD1. After removal of 4 bases from V and 4 bases from J, the junction contained 11 bases not matched to a gene. CDR1 and CDR2 from the germline V gene are SGHRS and YFSETQ. The CDR3 length is 16 residues. In DNA form, the CDR3 reads TGCGCCAGCAGCCCTGGCATGGGACAGGGTCGCACTGAAGCTTTCTTT. Its translation: CASSPGMGQGRTEAFF.

CDR3 sequence (DNA): TGTGCCAGCAGTCCTATTTCCGCGGGGTCGACAGATACGCAGTATTTT. Translating it yields CASSPISAGSTDTQYF. The chain joins TRBV7-2 to TRBJ2-3; perhaps TRBD2 as D (6 bases). Germline V gives CDR1 SGHTA, CDR2 FQGNSA. CDR3 length: 16 residues. Trimming pared 6 bases from V and 3 bases from J, leaving 19 bases between. Full variable domain (missing parts from reference TRBV7-2 and TRBJ2-3): GAGVSQSPSNKVTEKGKDVELRCDPISGHTALYWYRQSLGQGLEFLIYFQGNSAPDKSGLPSDRFSAERTGGSVSTLTIQRTQQEDSAVYLCASSPISAGSTDTQYFGPGTRLTVL.

This chain joins TRBV13 and TRBJ2-7; D may be TRBD2 (5 bases). Germline V gives CDR1 PRHDT, CDR2 FYEKMQ (reference sequence). The V end lost 3 bases, the J end lost 4 bases, and 10 bases lay between the germline ends. The CDR3 totals 13 residues. CDR3 protein: CASSFGLVYEQYF. For the CDR3, the DNA is TGTGCCAGCAGCTTCGGACTTGTTTACGAGCAGTACTTC.

The rearrangement links TRBV12-3 or TRBV12-4 to TRBJ2-7; the match to TRBD2 covers 8 bases. Losses at the gene ends were 5 bases for V and 2 bases for J; bases not matched to a gene: 2. The CDR3 extends over 13 amino acids. Here the CDR3 reads CASSLGLAYEQYF. The DNA for the CDR3 is TGTGCCAGCAGTCTGGGACTAGCCTACGAGCAGTACTTC.

The DNA of the CDR3 is TGTGCCAGCAGCCCGCTGACAGGGGAGAGCAATCAGCCCCAGCATTTT. It specifies CASSPLTGESNQPQHF. The chain joins TRBV7-9 to TRBJ1-5; 8 bases fit TRBD1. The ends lost 5 bases at V and 1 base at J; junction bases unmatched: 7. This CDR3 has 16 residues. The germline CDR1 and CDR2 sequences are SEHNR and FQNEAQ (reference sequence).